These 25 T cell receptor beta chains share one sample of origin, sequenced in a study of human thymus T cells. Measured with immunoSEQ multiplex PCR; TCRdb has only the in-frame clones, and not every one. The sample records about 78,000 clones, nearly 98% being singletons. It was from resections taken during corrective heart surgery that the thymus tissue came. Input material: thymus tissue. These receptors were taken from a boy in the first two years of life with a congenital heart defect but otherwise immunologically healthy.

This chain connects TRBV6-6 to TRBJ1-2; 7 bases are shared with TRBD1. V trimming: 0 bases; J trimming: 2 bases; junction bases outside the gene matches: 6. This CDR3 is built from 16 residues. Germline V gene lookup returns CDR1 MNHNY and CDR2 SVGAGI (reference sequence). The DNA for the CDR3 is TGTGCCAGCAGTTACTCGATACAGGGGAGGAACTATGGCTACACCTTC. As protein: CASSYSIQGRNYGYTF.

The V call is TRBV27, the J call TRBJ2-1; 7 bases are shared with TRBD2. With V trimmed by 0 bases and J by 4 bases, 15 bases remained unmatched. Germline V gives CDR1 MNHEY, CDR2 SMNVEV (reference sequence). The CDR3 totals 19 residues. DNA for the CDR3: TGTGCCAGCAGTTTATCTTCAAAGTTGGGGAGGGCCCATTACAATGAGCAGTTCTTC. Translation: CASSLSSKLGRAHYNEQFF.

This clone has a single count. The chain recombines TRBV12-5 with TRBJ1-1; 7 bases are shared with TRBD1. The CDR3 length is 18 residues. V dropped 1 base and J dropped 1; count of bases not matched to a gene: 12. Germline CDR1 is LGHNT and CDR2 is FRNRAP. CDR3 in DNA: TGTGCTAGTGGTTTGGCCACAGGGGTTTCCTTTACGAACACTGAAGCTTTCTTT. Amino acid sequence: CASGLATGVSFTNTEAFF.

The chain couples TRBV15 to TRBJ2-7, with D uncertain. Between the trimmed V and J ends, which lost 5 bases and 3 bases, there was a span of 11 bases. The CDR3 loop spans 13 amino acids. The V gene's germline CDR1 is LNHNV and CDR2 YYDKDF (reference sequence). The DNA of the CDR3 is TGTGCCACCAGCGATAGATGGCTCTACGAGCAGTACTTC. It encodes CATSDRWLYEQYF.

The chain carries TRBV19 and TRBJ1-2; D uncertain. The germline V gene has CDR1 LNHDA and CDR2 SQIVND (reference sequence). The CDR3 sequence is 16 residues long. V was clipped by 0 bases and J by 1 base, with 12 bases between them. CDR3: CASSIDNGRSNYGYTF. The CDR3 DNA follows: TGTGCCAGTAGTATAGATAACGGACGGAGTAACTATGGCTACACCTTC. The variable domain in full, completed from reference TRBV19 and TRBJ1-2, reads DGGITQSPKYLFRKEGQNVTLSCEQNLNHDAMYWYRQDPGQGLRLIYYSQIVNDFQKGDIAEGYSVSREKKESFPLTVTSAQKNPTAFYLCASSIDNGRSNYGYTFGSGTRLTVV.

The CDR3 bases are TGTGCCAGCAGTCTCCACCCGCCAGCGGGGGGCACAGATACGCAGTATTTT. Protein product: CASSLHPPAGGTDTQYF. The rearrangement joins TRBV27 to TRBJ2-3, with TRBD2 matching over 8 bases. Losses at the gene ends were 5 bases for V and 1 base for J; bases not matched to a gene: 11. The germline V gene has CDR1 MNHEY and CDR2 SMNVEV (reference sequence). The length of the CDR3 is 17 residues.

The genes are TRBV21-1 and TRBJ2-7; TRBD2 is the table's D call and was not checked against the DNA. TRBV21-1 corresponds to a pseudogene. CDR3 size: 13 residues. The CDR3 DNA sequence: TGTGCCAGCACCCTAGGGCGGGGGGACGAGCAGTACTTC. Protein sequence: CASTLGRGDEQYF.

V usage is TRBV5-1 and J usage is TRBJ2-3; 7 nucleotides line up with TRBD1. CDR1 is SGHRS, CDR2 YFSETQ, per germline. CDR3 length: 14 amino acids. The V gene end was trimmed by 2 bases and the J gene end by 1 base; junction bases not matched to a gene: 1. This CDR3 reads CASSFDRGTDTQYF. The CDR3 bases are TGCGCCAGCAGCTTTGACAGGGGCACAGATACGCAGTATTTT.

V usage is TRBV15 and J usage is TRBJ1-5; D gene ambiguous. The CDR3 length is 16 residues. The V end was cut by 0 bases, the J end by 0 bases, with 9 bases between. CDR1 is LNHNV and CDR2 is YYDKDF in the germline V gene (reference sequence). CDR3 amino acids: CATSRDRVYSNQPQHF. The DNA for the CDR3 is TGTGCCACCAGCAGAGATCGGGTATATAGCAATCAGCCCCAGCATTTT.

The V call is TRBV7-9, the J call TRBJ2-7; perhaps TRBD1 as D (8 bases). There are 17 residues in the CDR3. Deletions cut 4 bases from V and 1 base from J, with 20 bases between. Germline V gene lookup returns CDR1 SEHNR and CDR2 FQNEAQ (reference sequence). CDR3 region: CASSSPDREGASYEQYF. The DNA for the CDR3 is TGTGCCAGCAGCTCCCCGGACAGGGAGGGGGCTTCCTACGAGCAGTACTTC.

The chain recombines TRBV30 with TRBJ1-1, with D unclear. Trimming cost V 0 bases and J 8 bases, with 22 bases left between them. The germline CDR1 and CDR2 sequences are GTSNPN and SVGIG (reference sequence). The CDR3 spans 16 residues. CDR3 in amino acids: CAWSVPDRGGEFEAFF. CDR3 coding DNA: TGTGCCTGGAGTGTACCCGACCGGGGTGGTGAGTTCGAAGCTTTCTTT. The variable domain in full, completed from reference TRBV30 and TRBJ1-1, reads SQTIHQWPATLVQPVGSPLSLECTVEGTSNPNLYWYRQAAGRGLQLLFYSVGIGQISSEVPQNLSASRPQDRQFILSSKKLLLSDSGFYLCAWSVPDRGGEFEAFFGQGTRLTVV.

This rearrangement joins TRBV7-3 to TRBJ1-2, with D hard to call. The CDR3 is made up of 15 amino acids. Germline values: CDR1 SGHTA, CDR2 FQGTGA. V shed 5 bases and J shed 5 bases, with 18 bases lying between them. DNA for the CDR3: TGTGCCAGCAGCCCACCGACGGAGGCGGGGTATGGCTACACCTTC. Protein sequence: CASSPPTEAGYGYTF.

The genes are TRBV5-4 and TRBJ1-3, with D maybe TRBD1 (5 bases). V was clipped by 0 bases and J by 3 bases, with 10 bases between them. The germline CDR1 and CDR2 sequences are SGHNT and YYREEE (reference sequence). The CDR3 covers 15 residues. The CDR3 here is CASSLGQTLGNTIYF. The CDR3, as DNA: TGTGCCAGCAGCTTGGGACAGACCCTTGGAAACACCATATATTTT.

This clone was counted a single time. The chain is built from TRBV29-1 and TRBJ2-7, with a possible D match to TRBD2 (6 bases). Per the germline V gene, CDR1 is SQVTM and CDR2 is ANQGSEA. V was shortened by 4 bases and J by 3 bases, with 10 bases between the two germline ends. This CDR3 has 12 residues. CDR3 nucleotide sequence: TGCAGCGTTGTAGCGGACCGCTACGAGCAGTACTTC. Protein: CSVVADRYEQYF.

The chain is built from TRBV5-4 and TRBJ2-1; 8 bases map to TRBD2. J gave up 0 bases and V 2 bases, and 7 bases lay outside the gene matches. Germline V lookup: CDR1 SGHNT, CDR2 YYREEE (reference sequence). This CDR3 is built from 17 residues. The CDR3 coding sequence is TGTGCCAGCAGCTTCCAAGCGGGGGATGTCTCCTACAATGAGCAGTTCTTC. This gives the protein CASSFQAGDVSYNEQFF.

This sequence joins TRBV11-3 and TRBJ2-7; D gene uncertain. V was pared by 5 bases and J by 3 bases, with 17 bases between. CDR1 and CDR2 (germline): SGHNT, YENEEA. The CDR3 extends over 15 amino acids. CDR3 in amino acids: CASSTRGVLIYEQYF. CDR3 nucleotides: TGTGCCAGCAGCACACGAGGTGTCTTGATCTACGAGCAGTACTTC.

CDR3 residues: CASRYGQGVYEQYF. Written as DNA, the CDR3 is TGTGCCAGCAGATATGGACAGGGGGTCTACGAGCAGTACTTC. This sequence joins TRBV2 and TRBJ2-7; 10 bases fit TRBD1. Per the germline V gene, CDR1 is SNHLY and CDR2 is FYNNEI. The CDR3 has 14 amino acids. V lost 6 bases to trimming and J lost 3 bases; unmatched junction nucleotides: 5.

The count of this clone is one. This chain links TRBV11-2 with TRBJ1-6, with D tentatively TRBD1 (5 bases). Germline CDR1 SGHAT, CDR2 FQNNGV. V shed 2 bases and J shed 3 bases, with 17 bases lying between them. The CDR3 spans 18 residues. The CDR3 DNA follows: TGTGCCAGCAGCTTACCCGTCGGGGGTGTAAACTATAATTCACCCCTCCACTTT. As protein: CASSLPVGGVNYNSPLHF.

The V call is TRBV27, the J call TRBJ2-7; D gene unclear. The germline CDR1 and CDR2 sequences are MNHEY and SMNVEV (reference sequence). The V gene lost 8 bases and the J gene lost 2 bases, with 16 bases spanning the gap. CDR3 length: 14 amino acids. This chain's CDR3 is CASDGERLTYEQYF. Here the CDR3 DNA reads TGTGCCAGCGACGGTGAACGGCTTACCTACGAGCAGTACTTC.

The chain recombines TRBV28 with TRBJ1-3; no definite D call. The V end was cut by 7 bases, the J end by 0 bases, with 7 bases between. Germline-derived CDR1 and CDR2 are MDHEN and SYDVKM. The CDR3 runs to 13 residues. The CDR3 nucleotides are TGTGCCAGCATGCCGTTCTCTGGAAACACCATATATTTT. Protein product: CASMPFSGNTIYF.

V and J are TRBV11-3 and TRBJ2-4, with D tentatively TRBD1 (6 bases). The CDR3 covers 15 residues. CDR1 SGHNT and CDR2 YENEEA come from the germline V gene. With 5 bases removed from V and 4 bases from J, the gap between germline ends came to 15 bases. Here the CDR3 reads CASSPPTGRKNIQYF. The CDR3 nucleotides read TGTGCCAGCAGCCCCCCCACAGGGCGGAAAAACATTCAGTACTTC.

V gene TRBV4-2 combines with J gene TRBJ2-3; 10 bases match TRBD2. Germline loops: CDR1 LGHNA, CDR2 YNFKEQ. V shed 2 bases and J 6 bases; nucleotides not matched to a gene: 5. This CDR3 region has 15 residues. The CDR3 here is CASSQLLAGMDTQYF. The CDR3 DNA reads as TGTGCCAGCAGCCAATTACTAGCGGGGATGGATACGCAGTATTTT.

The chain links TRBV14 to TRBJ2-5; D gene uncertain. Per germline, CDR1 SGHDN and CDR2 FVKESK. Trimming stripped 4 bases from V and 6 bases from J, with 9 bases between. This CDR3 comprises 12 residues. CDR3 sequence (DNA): TGTGCCAGCAGCCCTACCTTTAAGACCCAGTACTTC. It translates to CASSPTFKTQYF.

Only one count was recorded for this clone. The CDR3 coding sequence is TGTGCCAGCAGCATGACTAGCGGCCAAGAGACCCAGTACTTC. Translated: CASSMTSGQETQYF. The chain is built from TRBV7-2 and TRBJ2-5, with 9 bases that match TRBD2. The junction had 2 bases not matched to a gene; V was cut back by 5 bases and J by 1 base. The germline CDR1 and CDR2 sequences are SGHTA and FQGNSA. This CDR3 has 14 amino acids.

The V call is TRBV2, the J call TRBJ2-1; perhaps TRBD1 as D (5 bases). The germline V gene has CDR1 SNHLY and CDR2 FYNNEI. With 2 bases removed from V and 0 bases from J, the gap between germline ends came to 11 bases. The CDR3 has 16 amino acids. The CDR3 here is CASSERGRDSYNEQFF. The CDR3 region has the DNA TGTGCCAGCAGTGAAAGGGGCAGGGACTCCTACAATGAGCAGTTCTTC.